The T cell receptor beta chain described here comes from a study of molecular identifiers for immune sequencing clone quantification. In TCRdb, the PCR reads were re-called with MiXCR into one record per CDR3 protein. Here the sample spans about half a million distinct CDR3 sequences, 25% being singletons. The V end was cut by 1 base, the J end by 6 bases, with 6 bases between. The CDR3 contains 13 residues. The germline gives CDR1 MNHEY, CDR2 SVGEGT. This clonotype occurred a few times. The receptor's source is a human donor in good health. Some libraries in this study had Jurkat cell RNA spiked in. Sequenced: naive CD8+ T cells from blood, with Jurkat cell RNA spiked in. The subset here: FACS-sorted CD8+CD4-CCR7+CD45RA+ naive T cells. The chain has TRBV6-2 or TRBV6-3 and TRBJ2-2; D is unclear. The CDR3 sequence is CASSYLDSGELFF. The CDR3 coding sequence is TGTGCCAGCAGTTACTTGGATTCCGGGGAGCTGTTTTTT.